The rows below give T cell receptor beta chains drawn from one sample of a study of cytomegalovirus exposure and HLA in healthy donors. The table came from immunoSEQ multiplex PCR; TCRdb's copy has only in-frame clones and leaves some out. The sample shows fewer than 90,000 clones, about 96% of them seen only once. The specimen was PBMCs. The receptors derive from a man between 18 and 35 years old in good health and CMV-seropositive. The CDR3 runs from the conserved cysteine through the conserved F or W. The D gene is left open where the match is weak. Clone size is given for some rows only: seen once, a few or many times, or a class if the clone is expanded.

-	TRBV7-9	-	TRBJ2-7	CASSPYFSYEQYF	TGTGCCAGCAGCCCTTATTTCTCCTACGAGCAGTACTTC
-	TRBV6-1	-	TRBJ2-7	CAISFNEGYEQYF	TGTGCCATCAGCTTCAACGAGGGCTACGAGCAGTACTTC
TRBD1	TRBV27	-	TRBJ1-1	CASRTQGARTEAFF	TGTGCCAGCAGAACCCAGGGGGCGAGAACTGAAGCTTTCTTT
-	TRBV29-1	-	TRBJ1-2	CSVEDSPYSYGYTF	TGCAGCGTTGAAGATTCGCCCTACAGCTATGGCTACACCTTC
-	TRBV13	-	TRBJ1-1	CASSHGQNTEAFF	TGTGCCAGCAGCCATGGACAGAACACTGAAGCTTTCTTT
-	TRBV29-1	-	TRBJ2-7	CSVRPGSSYEQYF	TGCAGCGTCCGTCCGGGGAGTTCCTACGAGCAGTACTTC
-	TRBV5-1	-	TRBJ1-5	CAQRGMNSNQPQHF	TGCGCCCAGCGGGGGATGAATAGCAATCAGCCCCAGCATTTT
TRBD2	TRBV19	-	TRBJ2-1	CASSGLAGARWDEQFF	TGTGCCAGTAGTGGACTAGCGGGAGCCCGTTGGGATGAGCAGTTCTTC
TRBD2	TRBV27	-	TRBJ2-1	CASSTTSGGAPLEQFF	TGTGCCAGCAGTACAACTAGCGGGGGTGCCCCCTTGGAGCAGTTCTTC
-	TRBV28	-	TRBJ2-5	CASRETGKETQYF	TGTGCCAGCAGGGAAACAGGGAAAGAGACCCAGTACTTC
-	TRBV9	-	TRBJ2-3	CASSGAGRADTQYF	TGTGCCAGCAGCGGGGCGGGTCGGGCCGATACGCAGTATTTT
-	TRBV4-1	-	TRBJ2-1	CASSRDTPGYNEQFF	TGCGCCAGCAGCCGAGACACTCCGGGGTACAATGAGCAGTTCTTC
-	TRBV6-1	-	TRBJ2-3	CASSARGSGGTDTQYF	TGTGCCAGCAGTGCTAGAGGATCGGGAGGCACAGATACGCAGTATTTT
TRBD1	TRBV7-6	-	TRBJ1-4	CASSLAGQGDIEKLFF	TGTGCCAGCAGCTTAGCAGGCCAGGGGGACATCGAAAAACTGTTTTTT
-	TRBV11-2	once	TRBJ1-5	CASSLEGVQPQHF	TGTGCCAGCAGCTTAGAAGGGGTTCAGCCCCAGCATTTT
TRBD1	TRBV4-1	-	TRBJ1-4	CASSRLGQVEKLFF	TGCGCCAGCAGCCGACTGGGACAGGTCGAAAAACTGTTTTTT
-	TRBV6-5	-	TRBJ1-5	CASSYQGAQPQHF	TGTGCCAGCAGTTATCAAGGGGCTCAGCCCCAGCATTTT
-	TRBV11-2	-	TRBJ1-2	CASSPSGGGGFGYTF	TGTGCCAGCAGCCCCAGTGGGGGTGGGGGGTTTGGCTACACCTTC
-	TRBV6-5	-	TRBJ1-1	CASSYHGKATEAFF	TGTGCCAGCAGTTACCACGGGAAGGCCACTGAAGCTTTCTTT
-	TRBV5-1	-	TRBJ1-1	CASSGDSTSRAFF	TGCGCCAGCAGCGGCGACTCCACCTCACGAGCTTTCTTT
-	TRBV9	-	TRBJ2-3	CASSVGLADSTDTQYF	TGTGCCAGCAGCGTAGGGTTAGCGGATAGCACAGATACGCAGTATTTT
TRBD1	TRBV4-2	-	TRBJ2-7	CASSLTGTATEQYF	TGTGCCAGCAGCCTAACCGGGACAGCGACCGAGCAGTACTTC
-	TRBV5-1	-	TRBJ1-5	CASRVGLSNQPQHF	TGCGCCAGCAGGGTCGGACTAAGCAATCAGCCCCAGCATTTT
-	TRBV6-4	-	TRBJ1-1	CASSPQGSSTEAFF	TGTGCCAGCAGTCCACAGGGTTCTTCCACTGAAGCTTTCTTT
-	TRBV27	-	TRBJ2-1	CASSFPPGSSYNEQFF	TGTGCCAGCAGTTTCCCTCCTGGGAGCTCCTACAATGAGCAGTTCTTC
TRBD1	TRBV11-2	-	TRBJ1-2	CASSRMGQLYGYTF	TGTGCCAGCAGCAGGATGGGACAGCTCTATGGCTACACCTTC
-	TRBV19	-	TRBJ2-7	CASSPERVGYEQYF	TGTGCCAGTAGTCCGGAACGGGTTGGGTACGAGCAGTACTTC
-	TRBV19	-	TRBJ1-5	CASSDLALHQPQHF	TGTGCCAGTAGTGATCTAGCATTACATCAGCCCCAGCATTTT
TRBD1	TRBV7-8	-	TRBJ1-1	CASSIGQAFMNTEAFF	TGTGCCAGCAGCATAGGACAGGCGTTCATGAACACTGAAGCTTTCTTT
TRBD2	TRBV5-6	-	TRBJ2-7	CASSPAGTSGDYEQYF	TGTGCCAGCAGCCCCGCTGGGACTAGCGGAGACTACGAGCAGTACTTC
-	TRBV7-9	-	TRBJ1-2	CASSLVQGPGYTF	TGTGCCAGCAGCTTAGTACAGGGTCCCGGCTACACCTTC
TRBD2	TRBV5-6	-	TRBJ2-1	CASSLRGTKINNEQFF	TGTGCCAGCAGCTTGCGCGGGACTAAAATTAACAATGAGCAGTTCTTC
-	TRBV15	-	TRBJ1-2	CATSRDPGVTHYGYTF	TGTGCCACCAGCAGAGACCCGGGTGTGACGCACTATGGCTACACCTTC
TRBD2	TRBV2	-	TRBJ2-7	CASSVTSGQSYEQYF	TGTGCCAGCAGTGTAACTAGCGGACAATCCTACGAGCAGTACTTC
TRBD1	TRBV6-1	-	TRBJ2-7	CASSARQGGSYEQYF	TGTGCCAGCAGTGCCCGACAGGGGGGCTCCTACGAGCAGTACTTC
TRBD2	TRBV2	-	TRBJ2-5	CASSFPGGWETQYF	TGTGCCAGCAGCTTCCCGGGGGGGTGGGAGACCCAGTACTTC
-	TRBV29-1	-	TRBJ2-4	CSAPLGPAGIQYF	TGCAGCGCCCCGTTAGGTCCAGCGGGCATTCAGTACTTC
TRBD2	TRBV7-3	once	TRBJ2-3	CASSSPTSGRVYTQYF	TGTGCCAGCAGCTCCCCAACTAGCGGGAGGGTTTATACGCAGTATTTT
TRBD2	TRBV7-8	-	TRBJ2-3	CASSLLAGGTDTQYF	TGTGCCAGCAGCCTACTAGCGGGAGGAACAGATACGCAGTATTTT
-	TRBV6-4	once	TRBJ2-2	CASGRNTGELFF	TGTGCCAGCGGTAGGAACACCGGGGAGCTGTTTTTT
-	TRBV4-1	-	TRBJ2-1	CASSQGLGANEQFF	TGCGCCAGCAGCCAAGGTCTGGGAGCCAATGAGCAGTTCTTC
TRBD2	TRBV9	-	TRBJ2-7	CASSGPGLGSYEQYF	TGTGCCAGCAGCGGACCGGGACTAGGCTCCTACGAGCAGTACTTC
TRBD2	TRBV6-6	-	TRBJ2-3	CASSTGTSGRDTQYF	TGTGCCAGCAGTACCGGGACTAGCGGGAGAGATACGCAGTATTTT
-	TRBV6-1	-	TRBJ1-5	CASSEASQHQPQHF	TGTGCCAGCAGTGAAGCCTCACAGCATCAGCCCCAGCATTTT
-	TRBV10-3	-	TRBJ1-5	CATQAELSNQPQHF	TGTGCCACCCAAGCGGAGTTGAGCAATCAGCCCCAGCATTTT
TRBD1	TRBV4-1	once	TRBJ2-2	CASSPQDRGKENTGELFF	TGCGCCAGCAGCCCTCAGGACAGGGGGAAGGAGAACACCGGGGAGCTGTTTTTT
-	TRBV27	-	TRBJ2-7	CASSFCWGAEEQYF	TGTGCCAGCAGTTTTTGTTGGGGCGCGGAAGAGCAGTACTTC
TRBD1	TRBV25-1	-	TRBJ2-7	CASSGTGGGYEQYF	TGTGCCAGCAGTGGGACAGGGGGCGGGTACGAGCAGTACTTC
-	TRBV19	-	TRBJ2-1	CASSILIGGTNEQFF	TGTGCCAGTAGTATCCTGATCGGGGGAACCAATGAGCAGTTCTTC
TRBD1	TRBV19	-	TRBJ2-5	CASSPGGPGAGSETQYF	TGTGCCAGTAGTCCAGGGGGCCCCGGGGCCGGGAGTGAGACCCAGTACTTC
TRBD1	TRBV19	-	TRBJ1-2	CASTRQGYGYTF	TGTGCCAGTACCCGACAGGGTTATGGCTACACCTTC
-	TRBV6-1	-	TRBJ2-3	CASSEEGGRTDTQYF	TGTGCCAGCAGTGAAGAGGGGGGGCGCACAGATACGCAGTATTTT
-	TRBV28	-	TRBJ2-1	CASSPPVQVRQFF	TGTGCCAGCAGCCCCCCCGTCCAGGTTCGGCAGTTCTTC
-	TRBV27	-	TRBJ2-5	CASSLVPGSGTQYF	TGTGCCAGCAGCTTGGTCCCCGGGTCCGGGACCCAGTACTTC
TRBD1	TRBV5-6	-	TRBJ2-2	CASSLVGGQVGELFF	TGTGCCAGCAGCTTGGTGGGGGGACAGGTCGGGGAGCTGTTTTTT
-	TRBV29-1	-	TRBJ2-7	CSVQKPSYEQYF	TGCAGCGTCCAGAAACCCTCCTACGAGCAGTACTTC
TRBD1	TRBV4-1	-	TRBJ1-1	CASRDRGRGTEAFF	TGCGCCAGCAGGGACAGGGGAAGAGGAACTGAAGCTTTCTTT